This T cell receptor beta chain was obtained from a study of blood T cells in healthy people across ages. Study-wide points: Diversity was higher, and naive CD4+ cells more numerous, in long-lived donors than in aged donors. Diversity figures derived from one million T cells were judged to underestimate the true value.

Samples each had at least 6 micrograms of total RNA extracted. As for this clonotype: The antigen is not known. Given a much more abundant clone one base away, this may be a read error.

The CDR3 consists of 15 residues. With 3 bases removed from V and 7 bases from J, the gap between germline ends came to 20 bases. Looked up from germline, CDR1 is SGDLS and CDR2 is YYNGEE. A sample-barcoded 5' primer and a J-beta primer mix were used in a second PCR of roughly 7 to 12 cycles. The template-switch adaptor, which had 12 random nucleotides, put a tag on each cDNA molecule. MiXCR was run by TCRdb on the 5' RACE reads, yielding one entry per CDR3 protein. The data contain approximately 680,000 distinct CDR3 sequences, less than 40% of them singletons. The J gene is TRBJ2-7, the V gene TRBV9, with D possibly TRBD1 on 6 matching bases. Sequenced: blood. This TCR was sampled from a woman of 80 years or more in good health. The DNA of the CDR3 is TGTGCCAGCAGCGATCGACAGGTACTCTACAATGAGCAGTACTTC. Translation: CASSDRQVLYNEQYF.